This TCR beta chain was found in a study of cytomegalovirus exposure and HLA in healthy donors. Overall study context: An early release of data contained around 80 million unique TCRs, which came from HLA-typed donors.

With 0 bases removed from V and 3 bases from J, the gap between germline ends came to 15 bases. CDR3 length: 17 amino acids. The germline V gene encodes CDR1 SGHKS and CDR2 YYEKEE (reference sequence). The donors, nominally healthy at sampling, likely had unrecorded immune exposures. Vbeta (60) and Jbeta (13) primers were used in the PCR. In the study's own analysis: Later reanalysis found approximately 80 million unique TCR beta chains, roughly 10 million of them shared. Measured with immunoSEQ multiplex PCR; TCRdb has only the in-frame clones, and not every one. The D gene and trimming were derived from the DNA, and the V and J assignments and clone size from that table. This table holds about 94,000 clones, about 75% found once. Turning to this clone: Its cognate antigen is unknown.

Notes on the study in general: Most of the TCR beta V segments (in an earlier analysis) were productive either about 87% or about 30% of the time.

Specimen: PBMCs. The chain links TRBV5-5 to TRBJ1-4, with D maybe TRBD1 (5 bases). The receptor was derived from a man aged 35-49 years in good health and CMV-seropositive. The CDR3 DNA is TGTGCCAGCAGCTTGGCCAGGGCCGTAATAGCTAATGAAAAACTGTTTTTT. It yields the protein CASSLARAVIANEKLFF.